Sequencing of this T cell receptor (beta chain) was carried out in a study of T-cell memory formation after mild COVID-19. The CDR3 is made up of 14 amino acids. The V gene's germline CDR1 is SNHLY and CDR2 FYNNEI. Trimming removed 6 bases at V and 5 bases at J, with 17 bases between. MiXCR was run by TCRdb on the 5' RACE reads, yielding one entry per CDR3 protein. The data show hundreds of thousands of distinct CDR3 sequences, roughly 22% seen once. Sequencing was carried out using PBMCs or a T cell subset sorted from them (not recorded which). This clonotype was sampled from an adult woman who had mild COVID-19 (a few samples of this study predate the infection). Cell type and time point are not known. This chain joins TRBV2 and TRBJ2-7, with D possibly matching TRBD2 (6 bases). CDR3 residues: CASRNRDSLHEQYF. As DNA, the CDR3 is TGTGCCAGCAGAAACCGGGACTCCCTCCACGAGCAGTACTTC.